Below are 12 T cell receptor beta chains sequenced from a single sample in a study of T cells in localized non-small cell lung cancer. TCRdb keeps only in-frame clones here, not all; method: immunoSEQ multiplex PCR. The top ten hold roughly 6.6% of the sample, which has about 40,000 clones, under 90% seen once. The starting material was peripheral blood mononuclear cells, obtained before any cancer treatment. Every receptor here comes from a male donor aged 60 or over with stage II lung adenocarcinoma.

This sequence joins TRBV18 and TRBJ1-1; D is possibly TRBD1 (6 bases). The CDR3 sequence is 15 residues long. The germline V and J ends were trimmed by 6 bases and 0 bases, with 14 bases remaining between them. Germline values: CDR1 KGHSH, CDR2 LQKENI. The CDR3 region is CASSIQTGLNTEAFF. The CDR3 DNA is TGTGCCAGCTCTATTCAGACAGGTTTGAACACTGAAGCTTTCTTT.

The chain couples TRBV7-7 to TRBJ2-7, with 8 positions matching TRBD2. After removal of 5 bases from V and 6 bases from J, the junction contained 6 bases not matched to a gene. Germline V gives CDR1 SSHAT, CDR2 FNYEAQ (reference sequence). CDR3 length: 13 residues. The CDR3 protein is CASSPGGVVEQYF. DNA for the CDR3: TGTGCCAGCAGCCCGGGGGGGGTAGTCGAGCAGTACTTC.

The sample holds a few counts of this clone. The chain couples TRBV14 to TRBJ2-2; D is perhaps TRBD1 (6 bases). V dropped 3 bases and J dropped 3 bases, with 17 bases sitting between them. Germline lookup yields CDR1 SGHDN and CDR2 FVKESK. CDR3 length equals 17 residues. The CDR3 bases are TGTGCCAGCAGCCACAGGGGACGTTTGGGGGACACCGGGGAGCTGTTTTTT. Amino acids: CASSHRGRLGDTGELFF.

The CDR3 spells CASSYYVGETQYF. The DNA of the CDR3 is TGCGCCAGCAGCTACTATGTAGGGGAGACCCAGTACTTC. The chain uses TRBV5-1 and TRBJ2-5; D unclear. The germline V gene has CDR1 SGHRS and CDR2 YFSETQ. Deletions cut 3 bases from V and 5 bases from J, with 11 bases between. This CDR3 region has 13 residues.

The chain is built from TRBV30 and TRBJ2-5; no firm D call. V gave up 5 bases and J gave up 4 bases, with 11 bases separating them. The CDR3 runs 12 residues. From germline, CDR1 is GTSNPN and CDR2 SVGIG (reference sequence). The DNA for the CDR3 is TGTGCCTGGTCAAGTAATACAGAGACCCAGTACTTC. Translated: CAWSSNTETQYF.

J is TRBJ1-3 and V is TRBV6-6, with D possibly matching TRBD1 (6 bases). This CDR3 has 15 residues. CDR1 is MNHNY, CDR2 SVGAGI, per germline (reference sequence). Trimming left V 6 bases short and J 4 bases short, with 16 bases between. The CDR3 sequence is CASRARSGTGNTIYF. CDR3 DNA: TGTGCCAGCAGGGCCCGATCAGGGACAGGAAACACCATATATTTT.

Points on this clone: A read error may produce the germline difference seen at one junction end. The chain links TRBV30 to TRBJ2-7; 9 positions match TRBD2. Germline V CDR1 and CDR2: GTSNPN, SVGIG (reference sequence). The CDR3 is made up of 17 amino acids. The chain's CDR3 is CAWSVRSAGTSSHEQYF. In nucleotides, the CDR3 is TGTGCCTGGAGTGTACGGTCCGCCGGGACTAGCTCCCACGAGCAGTACTTC.

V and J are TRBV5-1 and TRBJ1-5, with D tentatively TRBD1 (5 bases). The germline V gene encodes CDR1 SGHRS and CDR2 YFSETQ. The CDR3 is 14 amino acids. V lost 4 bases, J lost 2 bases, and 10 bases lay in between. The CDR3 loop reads CASSRGIGNQPQHF. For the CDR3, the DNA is TGCGCCAGCAGCAGGGGTATTGGCAATCAGCCCCAGCATTTT.

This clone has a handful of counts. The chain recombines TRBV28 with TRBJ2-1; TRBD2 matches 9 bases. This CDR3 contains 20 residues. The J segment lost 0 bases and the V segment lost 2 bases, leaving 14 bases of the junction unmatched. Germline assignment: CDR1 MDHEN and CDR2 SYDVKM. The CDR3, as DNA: TGTGCCAGCAGTTTAGGCGGGCAGCGGGAGGTCTTCAGCTCCTACAATGAGCAGTTCTTC. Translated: CASSLGGQREVFSSYNEQFF.

DNA for the CDR3: TGTGCCAGCAGCCAAGACCGGCGATCCTCTGGAAACACCATATATTTT. Its translation: CASSQDRRSSGNTIYF. The chain links TRBV4-2 to TRBJ1-3; D gene unclear. The germline V and J ends were trimmed by 0 bases and 0 bases, with 9 bases remaining between them. Germline CDR1 LGHNA, CDR2 YNFKEQ. This CDR3 is built from 16 residues.

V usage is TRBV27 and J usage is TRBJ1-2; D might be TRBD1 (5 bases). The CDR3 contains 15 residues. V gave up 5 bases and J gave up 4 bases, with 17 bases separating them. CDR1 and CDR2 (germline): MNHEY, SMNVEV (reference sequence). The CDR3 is CASSPGGVWGYGYTF. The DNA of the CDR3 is TGTGCCAGCAGTCCGGGGGGAGTGTGGGGCTATGGCTACACCTTC.

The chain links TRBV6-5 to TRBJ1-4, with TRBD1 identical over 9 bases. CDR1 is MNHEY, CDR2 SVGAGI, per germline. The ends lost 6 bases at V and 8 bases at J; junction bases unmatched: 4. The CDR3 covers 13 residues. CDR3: CASRDRGYEKLFF. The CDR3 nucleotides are TGTGCCAGCAGGGACAGGGGTTACGAAAAACTGTTTTTT.